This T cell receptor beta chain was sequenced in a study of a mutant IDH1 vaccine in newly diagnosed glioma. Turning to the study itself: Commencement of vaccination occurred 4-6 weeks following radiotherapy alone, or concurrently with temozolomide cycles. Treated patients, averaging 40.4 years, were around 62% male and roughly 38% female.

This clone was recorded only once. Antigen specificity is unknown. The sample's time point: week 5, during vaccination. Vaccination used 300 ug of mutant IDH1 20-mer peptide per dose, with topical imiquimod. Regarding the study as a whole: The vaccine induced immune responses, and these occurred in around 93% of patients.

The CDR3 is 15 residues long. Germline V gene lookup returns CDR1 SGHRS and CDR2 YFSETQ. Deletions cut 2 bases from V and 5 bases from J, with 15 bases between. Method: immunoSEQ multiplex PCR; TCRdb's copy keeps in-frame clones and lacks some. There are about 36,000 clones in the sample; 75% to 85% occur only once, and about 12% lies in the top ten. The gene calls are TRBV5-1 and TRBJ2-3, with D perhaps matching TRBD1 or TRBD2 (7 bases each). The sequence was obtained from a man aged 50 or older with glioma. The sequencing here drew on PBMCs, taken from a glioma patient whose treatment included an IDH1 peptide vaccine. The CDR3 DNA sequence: TGCGCCAGCAGCTTTCAGGGGGAGGGCCGAGATACGCAGTATTTT. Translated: CASSFQGEGRDTQYF.